These 5 T cell receptor beta chains share one sample of origin, sequenced in a study of T-cell reconstitution after alpha-beta-depleted transplantation in children. The TCRbeta library was prepared with unique molecular identifiers. Each CDR3 protein is one row after TCRdb ran MiXCR on the PCR reads. The table includes nearly 350,000 distinct CDR3 sequences, 16% detected once. The sequencing here drew on PBMCs, mostly from graft donor cells, taken 360 days after TCRalphabeta/CD19-depleted stem cell transplant. The receptors come from a male patient aged 2 to 9 who had a stem cell transplant for acute lymphoblastic leukemia, so the T cells may come from the graft donor.

This clonotype was observed at least ten times. The chain couples TRBV5-6 to TRBJ2-1; D not resolved. CDR3 length: 12 residues. Trimming pared 0 bases from V and 9 bases from J, leaving 7 bases between. CDR1 and CDR2 from the germline V gene are SGHDT and YYEEEE. The CDR3 is CASSLASGEQFF. DNA of the CDR3: TGTGCCAGCAGCTTGGCATCCGGTGAGCAGTTCTTC.

This clonotype was seen repeatedly, ten times or more. The V and J genes are TRBV7-8 and TRBJ2-1; 9 positions match TRBD2. Germline-derived CDR1 and CDR2 are SGHVS and FQNEAQ. The CDR3 consists of 20 residues. Germline trimming cut 3 bases from V and 6 bases from J; bases unmatched to any gene: 21. CDR3: CASSFGISGSPGNRANEQFF. The CDR3 DNA is TGTGCCAGCAGCTTTGGGATTAGCGGGAGTCCCGGTAACAGGGCCAATGAGCAGTTCTTC.

The chain is built from TRBV6-1 and TRBJ2-3; D may be TRBD1 or TRBD2 (5 bases each). V was shortened by 7 bases and J by 2 bases, with 13 bases between the two germline ends. The germline V gene encodes CDR1 MNHNS and CDR2 SASEGT. The length of the CDR3 is 14 residues. DNA of the CDR3: TGTGCCAGCACCCGACCCGGGGCCACAGATACGCAGTATTTT. This sequence encodes CASTRPGATDTQYF.

This chain joins TRBV20-1 and TRBJ2-5; D gene uncertain. The CDR3 covers 13 residues. From germline, CDR1 is DFQATT and CDR2 SNEGSKA (reference sequence). Trimming took off 0 bases at V and 6 bases at J, with 11 bases between the two ends. CDR3 sequence reads: CSARDISGKTQYF. The CDR3, as DNA: TGCAGTGCTAGAGACATCTCCGGAAAGACCCAGTACTTC.

This clonotype was recorded a few times. The rearrangement joins TRBV9 to TRBJ2-7, with D possibly being TRBD1 or TRBD2 (5 bases each). CDR3 length: 15 residues. Trimming cost V 4 bases and J 0 bases, with 14 bases left between them. The germline V gene has CDR1 SGDLS and CDR2 YYNGEE. The DNA for the CDR3 is TGTGCCAGCAGCCTGAGGGGTTCAAGCTCCTACGAGCAGTACTTC. This gives the protein CASSLRGSSSYEQYF. The full variable domain, its missing parts supplied by reference TRBV9 and TRBJ2-7, is DSGVTQTPKHLITATGQRVTLRCSPRSGDLSVYWYQQSLDQGLQFLIQYYNGEERAKGNILERFSAQQFPDLHSELNLSSLELGDSALYFCASSLRGSSSYEQYFGPGTRLTVT.